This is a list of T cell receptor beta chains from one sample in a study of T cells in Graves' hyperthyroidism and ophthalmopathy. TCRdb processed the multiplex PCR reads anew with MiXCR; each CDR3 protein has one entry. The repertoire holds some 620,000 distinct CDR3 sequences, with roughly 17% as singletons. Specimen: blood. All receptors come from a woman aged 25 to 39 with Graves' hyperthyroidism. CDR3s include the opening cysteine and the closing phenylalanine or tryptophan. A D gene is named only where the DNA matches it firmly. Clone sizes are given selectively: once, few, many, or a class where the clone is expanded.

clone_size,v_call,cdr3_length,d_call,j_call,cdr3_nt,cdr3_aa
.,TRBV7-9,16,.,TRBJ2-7,TGTGCCAGCAGCCCCCCGGGGAGCTCGAGCTCCTACGAGCAGTACTTC,CASSPPGSSSSYEQYF
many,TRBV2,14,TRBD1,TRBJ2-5,TGTGCCAGCAGTCCCGGGACAGGGATGGAGACCCAGTACTTC,CASSPGTGMETQYF
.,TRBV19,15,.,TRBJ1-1,TGTGCCAGTAGTATTATAAGGGGAAAGAACACTGAAGCTTTCTTT,CASSIIRGKNTEAFF
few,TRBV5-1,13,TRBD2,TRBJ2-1,TGCGCCAGTCGAGCGGGAGTTGTCGATGAGCAGTTCTTC,CASRAGVVDEQFF
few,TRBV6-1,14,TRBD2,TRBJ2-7,TGTGCCAGCAGGTCCGGGACTACATCCTACGAGCAGTACTTC,CASRSGTTSYEQYF
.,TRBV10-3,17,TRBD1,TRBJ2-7,TGTGCCATCAGTGAGGAGACAGGGCTGGGAAACCCTTACGAGCAGTACTTC,CAISEETGLGNPYEQYF
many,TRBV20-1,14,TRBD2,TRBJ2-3,TGCAGTGCAGTGCCCATAGCGGGGATTGATACGCAGTATTTT,CSAVPIAGIDTQYF
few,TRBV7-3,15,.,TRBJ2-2,TGTGCCAGCAGCTTAACGTCAGGGCAGGGCGGGGAGCTGTTTTTT,CASSLTSGQGGELFF
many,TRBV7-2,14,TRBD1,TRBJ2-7,TGTGCCAGCAGCCCGGTGGGGACAGCAAACGAGCAGTACTTC,CASSPVGTANEQYF
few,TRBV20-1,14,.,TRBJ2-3,TGCAGTGCTTCACCAACGGGAGACGCAGATACGCAGTATTTT,CSASPTGDADTQYF
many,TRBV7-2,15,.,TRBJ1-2,TGTGCCAGCAGCCCAGGCAGGAGAGCTAACTATGGCTACACCTTC,CASSPGRRANYGYTF
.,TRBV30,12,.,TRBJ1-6,TGTGCCTGGAGTGTAGAACCGTCACCCCTCCACTTT,CAWSVEPSPLHF
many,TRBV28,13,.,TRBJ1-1,TGTGCCAGCAGTCCTAGGGTGAGAACTAAAGCTTTCTTT,CASSPRVRTKAFF
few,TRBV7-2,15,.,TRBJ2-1,TGTGCCAGCAGCTTAGGGGGTGTTCGGGGCAATGAGCAGTTCTTC,CASSLGGVRGNEQFF
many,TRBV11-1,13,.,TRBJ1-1,TGTGCCAGCAGCTTAGCGGATACCACTGAAGCTTTCTTT,CASSLADTTEAFF
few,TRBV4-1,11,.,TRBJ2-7,TGCGCCAGCAGCCAATATTCCGAGCAGTACTTC,CASSQYSEQYF
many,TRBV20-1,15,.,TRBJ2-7,TGCAGTGCTAGAGATTGGACTACCCCCTCCTACGAGCAGTACTTC,CSARDWTTPSYEQYF
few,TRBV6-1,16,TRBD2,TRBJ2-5,TGTGCCAGCAGTTCCCGACTAGCGGGAGGGCAAGAGACCCAGTACTTC,CASSSRLAGGQETQYF
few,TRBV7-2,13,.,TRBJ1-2,TGTGCCAGCAGCTCAAACGCTGGCTATGGCTACACCTTC,CASSSNAGYGYTF
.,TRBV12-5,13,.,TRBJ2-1,TGTGCTAGTGGCGGAGGGGTTCGGAATGAGCAGTTCTTC,CASGGGVRNEQFF
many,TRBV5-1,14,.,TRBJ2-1,TGCGCCAGCAGCTTGGGAGCGGAAGACAATGAGCAGTTCTTC,CASSLGAEDNEQFF
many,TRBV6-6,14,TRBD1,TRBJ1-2,TGTGCCAGCAGTTACTCGGGACAGGGATATGGCTACACCTTC,CASSYSGQGYGYTF
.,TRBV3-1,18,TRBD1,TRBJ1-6,TGTGCCAGCAGCCAAGATCCCGGACAGGGCGCCTATAATTCACCCCTCCACTTT,CASSQDPGQGAYNSPLHF
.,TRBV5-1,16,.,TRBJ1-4,TGCGCCAGCAGCTTGCGTCTGTGGGAGAAACATGAAAAACTGTTTTTT,CASSLRLWEKHEKLFF
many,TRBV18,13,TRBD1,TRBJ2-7,TGTGCCAGCTCATCGGGACAGTCCTACGAGCAGTACTTC,CASSSGQSYEQYF
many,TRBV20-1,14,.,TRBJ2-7,TGCAGTGCTAGAGGCCAGGGTGTTGTATACGAGCAGTACTTC,CSARGQGVVYEQYF
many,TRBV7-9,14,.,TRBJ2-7,TGTGCCAGCAGCTCTGGGAAGGGCGGACCCGAGCAGTACTTC,CASSSGKGGPEQYF
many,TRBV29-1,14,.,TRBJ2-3,TGCAGCGTTGAGGAGAGGAGGAGCACAGATACGCAGTATTTT,CSVEERRSTDTQYF
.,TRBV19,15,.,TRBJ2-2,TGCGCCAGTAGTACCGGGACACAAAACACCGGGGAGCTGTTTTTT,CASSTGTQNTGELFF
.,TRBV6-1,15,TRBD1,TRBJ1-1,TGTGCCAGCACCCCCAGGGGGTTTGTTTTCACTGAAGCTTTCTTT,CASTPRGFVFTEAFF
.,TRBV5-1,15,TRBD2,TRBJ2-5,TGCGCCAGCTCCGGTCTAGCGGGAGGAATGGAGACCCAGTACTTC,CASSGLAGGMETQYF
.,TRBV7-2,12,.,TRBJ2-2,TGTGCCAGCTCACGGATGGCCGGGGAGCTGTTTTTT,CASSRMAGELFF
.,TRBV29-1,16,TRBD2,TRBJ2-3,TGCAGCGTACATCCCCCGGGACTAGCGGGAGGGGATACGCAGTATTTT,CSVHPPGLAGGDTQYF
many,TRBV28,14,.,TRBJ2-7,TGTGCCAGCAGCCATGGACAGCAACCCCACGAGCAGTACTTC,CASSHGQQPHEQYF
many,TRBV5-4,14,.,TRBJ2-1,TGTGCCAGCAGCGGAGTGGGTAGAGGGAATGAGCAGTTCTTC,CASSGVGRGNEQFF